This T cell receptor (beta chain) was observed in a study of OX40 agonist ivuxolimab in advanced cancers. Only in-frame clones appear in the TCRdb table, and some are missing; sequencing was by immunoSEQ multiplex PCR. Of 70,000 or so clones listed, about 93% were seen once; the top ten hold less than 0.6%. Germline-derived CDR1 and CDR2 are KGHSH and LQKENI. Between the trimmed V and J ends, which lost 4 bases and 9 bases, there was a span of 13 bases. The CDR3 covers 13 residues. The material sequenced was CD4+ or CD8+ T cells sorted from blood, taken in a trial of the OX40 agonist ivuxolimab. The rearrangement uses TRBV18 and TRBJ2-1; tentative D call: TRBD2 (5 bases). This clonotype was obtained from an adult with an advanced solid tumor such as melanoma, head and neck, liver or kidney cancer. DNA for the CDR3: TGTGCCAGCTCACTAACACGTGAGGGTGAGCAGTTCTTC. As protein: CASSLTREGEQFF.